The text below deals with one T cell receptor (beta chain). The data originate from a study of blood T cell repertoires in COVID-19. Overall study: Sources were T cells, B-cell-depleted T cells, or PBMCs; the material itself was cDNA or gDNA.

Trimming at V came to 5 bases and at J to 5 bases, leaving 5 bases not matched to a gene. The CDR3 extends over 13 amino acids. The germline gives CDR1 SGHTA, CDR2 FQGNSA. Clones were read by immunoSEQ multiplex PCR, and TCRdb kept only the in-frame ones, dropping some. The sample lists about 230,000 clones, about nine tenths occurring once. The clonotype was recovered from a man aged 45 to 65 with COVID-19, enrolled during active disease. Sequenced material: peripheral blood. The chain couples TRBV7-2 to TRBJ2-5, with 7 bases fitting TRBD2. The CDR3: CASSKKGGETQYF. In nucleotides, the CDR3 is TGTGCCAGCAGCAAAAAGGGAGGGGAGACCCAGTACTTC.